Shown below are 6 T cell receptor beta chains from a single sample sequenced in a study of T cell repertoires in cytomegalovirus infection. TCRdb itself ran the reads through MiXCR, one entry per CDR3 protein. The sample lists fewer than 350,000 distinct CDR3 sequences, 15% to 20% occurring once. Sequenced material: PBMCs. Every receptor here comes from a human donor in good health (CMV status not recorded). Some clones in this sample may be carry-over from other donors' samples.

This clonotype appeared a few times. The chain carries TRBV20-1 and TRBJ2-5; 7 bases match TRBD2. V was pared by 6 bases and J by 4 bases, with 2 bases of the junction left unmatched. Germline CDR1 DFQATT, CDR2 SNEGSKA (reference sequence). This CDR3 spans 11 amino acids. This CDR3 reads CSAPGGETQYF. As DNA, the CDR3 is TGCAGTGCCCCGGGGGGAGAGACCCAGTACTTC.

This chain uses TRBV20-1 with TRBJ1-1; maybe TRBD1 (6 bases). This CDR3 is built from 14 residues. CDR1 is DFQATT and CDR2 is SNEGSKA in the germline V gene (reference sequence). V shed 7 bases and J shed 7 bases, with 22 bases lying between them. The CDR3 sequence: CSVSREGGRSEAFF. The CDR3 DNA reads TGCAGTGTTTCGAGGGAGGGGGGTCGCAGTGAAGCTTTCTTT.

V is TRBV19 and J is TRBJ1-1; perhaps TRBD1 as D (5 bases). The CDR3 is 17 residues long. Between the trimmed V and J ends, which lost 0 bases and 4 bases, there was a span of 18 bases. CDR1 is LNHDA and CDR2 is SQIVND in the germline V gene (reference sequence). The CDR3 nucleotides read TGTGCCAGTAGTATAGATGGAGGGGCCCCAATCGGCACTGAAGCTTTCTTT. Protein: CASSIDGGAPIGTEAFF. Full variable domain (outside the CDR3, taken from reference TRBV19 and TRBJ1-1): DGGITQSPKYLFRKEGQNVTLSCEQNLNHDAMYWYRQDPGQGLRLIYYSQIVNDFQKGDIAEGYSVSREKKESFPLTVTSAQKNPTAFYLCASSIDGGAPIGTEAFFGQGTRLTVV.

The CDR3 DNA is TGTGCCAGCAGTTTCAGGGGTCCCGGGGAGCTGTTTTTT. Amino acid sequence: CASSFRGPGELFF. The chain uses TRBV28 and TRBJ2-2, with a possible D match to TRBD1 (6 bases). The germline gives CDR1 MDHEN, CDR2 SYDVKM. The V and J ends lost 3 bases and 6 bases respectively, with 8 bases between them. The CDR3 has 13 amino acids.

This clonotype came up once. CDR3 nucleotides: TGTGCCAGCAGTGAGGACAGACGTAGCCAGCATTTT. Translation gives CASSEDRRSQHF. The gene calls are TRBV2 and TRBJ1-5, with a possible D match to TRBD1 (6 bases). Germline values: CDR1 SNHLY, CDR2 FYNNEI. Between the trimmed V and J ends, which lost 3 bases and 12 bases, there was a span of 12 bases. The CDR3 covers 12 residues. Full variable domain (rest looked up from reference TRBV2 and TRBJ1-5): EPEVTQTPSHQVTQMGQEVILRCVPISNHLYFYWYRQILGQKVEFLVSFYNNEISEKSEIFDDQFSVERPDGSNFTLKIRSTKLEDSAMYFCASSEDRRSQHFGDGTRLSIL.

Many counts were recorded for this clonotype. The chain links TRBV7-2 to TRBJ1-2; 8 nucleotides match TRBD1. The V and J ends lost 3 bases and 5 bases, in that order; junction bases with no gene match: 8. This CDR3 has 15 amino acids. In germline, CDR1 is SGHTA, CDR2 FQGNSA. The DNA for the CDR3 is TGTGCCAGCAGCTTCAGACAGGGGTCCCCGTATGGCTACACCTTC. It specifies CASSFRQGSPYGYTF.